Presented here are 2 T cell receptor beta chains from one specimen sequenced in a study of cytomegalovirus exposure and HLA in healthy donors. Clones were read by immunoSEQ multiplex PCR, and TCRdb kept only the in-frame ones, dropping some. The repertoire holds roughly 130,000 clones, with nearly 90% as singletons. Sequenced: PBMCs. Every receptor here comes from a man aged 25-40 years in good health and CMV-seronegative.

This chain joins TRBV29-1 and TRBJ1-5; tentative D call: TRBD1 (6 bases). Trimming removed 6 bases from V and 7 bases from J, with 16 bases in between. Germline CDR1 and CDR2: SQVTM and ANQGSEA. The CDR3 sequence is 13 residues long. CDR3 DNA sequence: TGCAGCGTGTCGGACAGTTCTAACCAGCCCCAGCATTTT. Translated, it gives CSVSDSSNQPQHF.

The CDR3 DNA reads as TGTGCCAGCAGCATCCGCAGAGCGGGGGGGGGCACAGATACGCAGTATTTT. Protein: CASSIRRAGGGTDTQYF. The chain recombines TRBV13 with TRBJ2-3, with 10 bases identical to TRBD2. The CDR3 covers 17 residues. In germline, CDR1 is PRHDT, CDR2 FYEKMQ (reference sequence). With V trimmed by 5 bases and J by 1 base, 9 bases remained unmatched. The variable domain in full, with the rest retrieved from reference TRBV13 and TRBJ2-3, is AAGVIQSPRHLIKEKRETATLKCYPIPRHDTVYWYQQGPGQDPQFLISFYEKMQSDKGSIPDRFSAQQFSDYHSELNMSSLELGDSALYFCASSIRRAGGGTDTQYFGPGTRLTVL.